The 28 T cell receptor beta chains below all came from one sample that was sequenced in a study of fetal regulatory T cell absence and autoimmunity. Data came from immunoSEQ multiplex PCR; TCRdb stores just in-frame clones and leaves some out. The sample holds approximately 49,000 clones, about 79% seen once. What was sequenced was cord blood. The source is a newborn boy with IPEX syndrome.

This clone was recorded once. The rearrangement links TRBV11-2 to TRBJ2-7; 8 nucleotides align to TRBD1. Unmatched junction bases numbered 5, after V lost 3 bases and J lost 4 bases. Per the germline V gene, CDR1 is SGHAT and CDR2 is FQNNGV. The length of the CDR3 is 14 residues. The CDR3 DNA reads TGTGCCAGCAGCTTCCGGACAGGGTCGTACGAGCAGTACTTC. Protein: CASSFRTGSYEQYF.

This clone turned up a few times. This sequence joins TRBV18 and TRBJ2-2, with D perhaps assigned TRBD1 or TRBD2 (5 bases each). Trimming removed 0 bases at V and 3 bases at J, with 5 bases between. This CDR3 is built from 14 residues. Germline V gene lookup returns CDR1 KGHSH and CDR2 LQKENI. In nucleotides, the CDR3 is TGTGCCAGCTCACCACCGGGACACACCGGGGAGCTGTTTTTT. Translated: CASSPPGHTGELFF.

DNA of the CDR3: TGCGCCAGCAGCTCCAGGGGCTATGGCTACACCTTC. It is translated as CASSSRGYGYTF. The V and J genes are TRBV5-1 and TRBJ1-2; D may be TRBD1 (6 bases). The germline V gene encodes CDR1 SGHRS and CDR2 YFSETQ. This CDR3 has 12 amino acids. V lost 3 bases and J lost 4, with 7 bases in between.

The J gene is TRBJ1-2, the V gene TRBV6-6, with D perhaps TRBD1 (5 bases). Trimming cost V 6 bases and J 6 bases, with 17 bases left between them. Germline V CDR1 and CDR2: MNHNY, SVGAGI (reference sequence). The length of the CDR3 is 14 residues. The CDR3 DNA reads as TGTGCCAGCAGCTCCTTTAACGGCAGGGATGGCTACACCTTC. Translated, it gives CASSSFNGRDGYTF.

The CDR3 nucleotides read TGTGCCTCGGGACAGGGGGCCTACGAGCAGTACTTC. Translation gives CASGQGAYEQYF. The genes are TRBV30 and TRBJ2-7; 11 bases map to TRBD1. V shed 7 bases and J 2 bases; nucleotides not matched to a gene: 1. Germline CDR1 GTSNPN, CDR2 SVGIG (reference sequence). This CDR3 has 12 residues.

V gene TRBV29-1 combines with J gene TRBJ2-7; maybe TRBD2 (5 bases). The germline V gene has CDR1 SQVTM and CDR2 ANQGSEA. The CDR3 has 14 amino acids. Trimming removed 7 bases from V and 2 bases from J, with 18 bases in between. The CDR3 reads CSGVPSHPPYEQYF. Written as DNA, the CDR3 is TGCAGCGGAGTCCCTAGCCATCCCCCCTACGAGCAGTACTTC.

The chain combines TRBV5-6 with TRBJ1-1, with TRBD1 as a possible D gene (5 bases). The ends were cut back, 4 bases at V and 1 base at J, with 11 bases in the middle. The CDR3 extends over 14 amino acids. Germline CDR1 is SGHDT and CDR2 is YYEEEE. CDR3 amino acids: CASSLNRWNTEAFF. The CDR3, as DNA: TGTGCCAGCAGCCTCAACAGGTGGAACACTGAAGCTTTCTTT.

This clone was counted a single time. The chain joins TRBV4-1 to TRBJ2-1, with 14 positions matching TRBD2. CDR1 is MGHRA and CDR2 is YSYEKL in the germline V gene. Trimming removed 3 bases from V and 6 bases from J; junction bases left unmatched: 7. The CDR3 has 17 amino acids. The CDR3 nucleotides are TGCGCCAGCAGCCACGGGACTAGCGGGAGAAGCCGCAATGAGCAGTTCTTC. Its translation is CASSHGTSGRSRNEQFF.

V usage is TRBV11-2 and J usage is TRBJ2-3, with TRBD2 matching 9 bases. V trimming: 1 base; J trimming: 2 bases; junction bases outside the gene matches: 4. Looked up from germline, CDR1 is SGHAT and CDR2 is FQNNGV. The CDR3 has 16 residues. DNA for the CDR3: TGTGCCAGCAGCTTAGTAGCGGGGGCCCTCACAGATACGCAGTATTTT. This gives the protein CASSLVAGALTDTQYF. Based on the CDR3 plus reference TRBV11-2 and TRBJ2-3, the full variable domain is EAGVAQSPRYKIIEKRQSVAFWCNPISGHATLYWYQQILGQGPKLLIQFQNNGVVDDSQLPKDRFSAERLKGVDSTLKIQPAKLEDSAVYLCASSLVAGALTDTQYFGPGTRLTVL.

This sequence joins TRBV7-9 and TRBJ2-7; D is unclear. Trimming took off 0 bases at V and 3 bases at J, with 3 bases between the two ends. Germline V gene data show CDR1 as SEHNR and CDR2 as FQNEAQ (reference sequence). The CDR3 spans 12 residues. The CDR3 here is CASSLAYYEQYF. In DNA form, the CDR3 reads TGTGCCAGCAGCTTAGCCTACTACGAGCAGTACTTC.

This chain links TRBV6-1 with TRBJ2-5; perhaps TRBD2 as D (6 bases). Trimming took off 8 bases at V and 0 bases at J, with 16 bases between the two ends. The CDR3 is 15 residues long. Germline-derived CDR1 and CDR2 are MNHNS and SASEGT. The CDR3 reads CASFWHPGDQETQYF. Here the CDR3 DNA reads TGTGCCAGCTTCTGGCATCCGGGAGACCAAGAGACCCAGTACTTC.

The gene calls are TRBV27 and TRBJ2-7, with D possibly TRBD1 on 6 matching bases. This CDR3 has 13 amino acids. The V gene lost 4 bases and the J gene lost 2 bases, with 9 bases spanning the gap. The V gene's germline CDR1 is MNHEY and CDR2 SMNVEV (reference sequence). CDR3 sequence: CASSWGPAYEQYF. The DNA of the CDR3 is TGTGCCAGCAGTTGGGGGCCTGCCTACGAGCAGTACTTC.

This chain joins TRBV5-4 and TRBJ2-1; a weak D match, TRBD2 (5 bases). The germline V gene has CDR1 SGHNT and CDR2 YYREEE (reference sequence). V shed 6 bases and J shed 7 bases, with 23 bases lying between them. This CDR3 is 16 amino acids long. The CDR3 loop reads CASTQDPGNFVNEQFF. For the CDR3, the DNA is TGTGCCAGCACCCAGGACCCCGGGAACTTTGTGAATGAGCAGTTCTTC. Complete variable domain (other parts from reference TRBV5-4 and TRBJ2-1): ETGVTQSPTHLIKTRGQQVTLRCSSQSGHNTVSWYQQALGQGPQFIFQYYREEENGRGNFPPRFSGLQFPNYSSELNVNALELDDSALYLCASTQDPGNFVNEQFFGPGTRLTVL.

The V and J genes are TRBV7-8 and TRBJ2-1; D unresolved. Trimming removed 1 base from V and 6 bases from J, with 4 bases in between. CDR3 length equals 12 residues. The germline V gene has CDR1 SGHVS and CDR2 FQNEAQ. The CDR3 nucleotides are TGTGCCAGCAGCTTAGGCTCCAATGAGCAGTTCTTC. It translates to CASSLGSNEQFF.

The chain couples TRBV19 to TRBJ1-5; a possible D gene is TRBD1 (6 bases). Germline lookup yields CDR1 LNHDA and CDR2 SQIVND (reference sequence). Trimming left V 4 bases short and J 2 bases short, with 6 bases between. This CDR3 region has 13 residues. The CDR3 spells CASSTGGNQPQHF. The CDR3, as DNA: TGTGCCAGTAGTACAGGGGGCAATCAGCCCCAGCATTTT.

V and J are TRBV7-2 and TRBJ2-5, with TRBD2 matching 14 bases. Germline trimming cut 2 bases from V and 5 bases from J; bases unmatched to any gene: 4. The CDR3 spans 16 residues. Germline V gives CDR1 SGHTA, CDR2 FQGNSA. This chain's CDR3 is CASSLRGLAGVETQYF. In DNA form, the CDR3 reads TGTGCCAGCAGCTTACGGGGACTAGCGGGAGTGGAGACCCAGTACTTC. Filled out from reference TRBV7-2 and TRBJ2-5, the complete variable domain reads GAGVSQSPSNKVTEKGKDVELRCDPISGHTALYWYRQSLGQGLEFLIYFQGNSAPDKSGLPSDRFSAERTGGSVSTLTIQRTQQEDSAVYLCASSLRGLAGVETQYFGPGTRLLVL.

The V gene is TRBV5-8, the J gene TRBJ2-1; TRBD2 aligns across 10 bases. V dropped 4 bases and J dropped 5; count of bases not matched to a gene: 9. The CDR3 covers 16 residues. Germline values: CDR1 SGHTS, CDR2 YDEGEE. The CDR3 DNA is TGTGCCAGCAGCCGTATTAGCGGGAGGCGCGACAATGAGCAGTTCTTC. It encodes CASSRISGRRDNEQFF. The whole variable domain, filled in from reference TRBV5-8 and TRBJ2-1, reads EAGVTQSPTHLIKTRGQQATLRCSPISGHTSVYWYQQALGLGLQFLLWYDEGEERNRGNFPPRFSGRQFPNYSSELNVNALELEDSALYLCASSRISGRRDNEQFFGPGTRLTVL.

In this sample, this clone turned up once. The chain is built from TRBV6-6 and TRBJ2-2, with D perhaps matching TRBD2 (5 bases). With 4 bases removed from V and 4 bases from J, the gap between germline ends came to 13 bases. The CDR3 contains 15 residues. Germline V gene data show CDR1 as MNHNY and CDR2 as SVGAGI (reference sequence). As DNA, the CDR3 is TGTGCCAGCAGTTGGTGGACGGGATTCACCGGGGAGCTGTTTTTT. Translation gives CASSWWTGFTGELFF.

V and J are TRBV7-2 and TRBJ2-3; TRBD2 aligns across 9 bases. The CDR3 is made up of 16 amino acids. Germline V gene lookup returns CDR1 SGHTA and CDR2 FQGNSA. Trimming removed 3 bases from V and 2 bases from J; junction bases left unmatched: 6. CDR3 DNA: TGTGCCAGCAGCTTCCTAGCGGGGTCGATCACAGATACGCAGTATTTT. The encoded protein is CASSFLAGSITDTQYF.

CDR3 residues: CASSLTGNSGNTIYF. Written as DNA, the CDR3 is TGCGCCAGCAGCTTAACAGGGAACTCTGGAAACACCATATATTTT. This rearrangement joins TRBV5-1 to TRBJ1-3; a possible D gene is TRBD1 (6 bases). The CDR3 contains 15 residues. CDR1 is SGHRS, CDR2 YFSETQ, per germline. The V end was cut by 2 bases, the J end by 0 bases, with 9 bases between.

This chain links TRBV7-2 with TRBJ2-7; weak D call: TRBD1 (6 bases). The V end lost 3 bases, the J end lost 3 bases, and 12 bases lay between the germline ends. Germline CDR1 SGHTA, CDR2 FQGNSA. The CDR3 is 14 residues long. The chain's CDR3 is CASSFSPQGYEQYF. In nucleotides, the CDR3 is TGTGCCAGCAGCTTCTCCCCACAGGGCTACGAGCAGTACTTC.

The CDR3 loop is CAISESGEDTGELFF. DNA of the CDR3: TGTGCCATCAGTGAGTCTGGGGAGGACACCGGGGAGCTGTTTTTT. The V and J genes are TRBV10-3 and TRBJ2-2, with TRBD2 as a possible D gene (6 bases). Germline V gene data show CDR1 as ENHRY and CDR2 as SYGVKD. Trimming removed 0 bases at V and 3 bases at J, with 8 bases between. This CDR3 region has 15 residues.

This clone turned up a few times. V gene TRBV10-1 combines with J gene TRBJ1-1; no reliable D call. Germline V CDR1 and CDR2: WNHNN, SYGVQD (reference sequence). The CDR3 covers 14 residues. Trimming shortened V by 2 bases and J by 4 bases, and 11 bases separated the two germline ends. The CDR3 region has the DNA TGCGCCAGCAGTGAGGGCAGAGCGGGCACTGAAGCTTTCTTT. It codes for CASSEGRAGTEAFF.

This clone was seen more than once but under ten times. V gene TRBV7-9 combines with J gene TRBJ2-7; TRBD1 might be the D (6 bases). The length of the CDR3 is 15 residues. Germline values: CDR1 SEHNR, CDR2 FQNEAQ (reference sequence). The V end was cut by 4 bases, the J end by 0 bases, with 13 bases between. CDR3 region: CASSSRRDNSYEQYF. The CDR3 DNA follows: TGTGCCAGCAGCTCGAGAAGGGACAACTCCTACGAGCAGTACTTC.

The CDR3 DNA reads as TGTGCCAGCAGCTTAGGCAGGGGGCTTGCCTATGGCTACACCTTC. Translation gives CASSLGRGLAYGYTF. The V and J genes are TRBV7-9 and TRBJ1-2; 8 bases line up with TRBD1. Trimming cost V 1 base and J 4 bases; bases outside gene matches: 5. Looked up from germline, CDR1 is SEHNR and CDR2 is FQNEAQ (reference sequence). The CDR3 runs to 15 residues.

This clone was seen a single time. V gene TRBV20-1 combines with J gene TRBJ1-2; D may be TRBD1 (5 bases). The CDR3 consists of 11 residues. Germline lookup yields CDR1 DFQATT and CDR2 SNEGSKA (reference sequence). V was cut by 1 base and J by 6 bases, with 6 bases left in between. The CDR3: CSARGGDGYTF. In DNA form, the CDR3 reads TGCAGTGCTAGAGGAGGGGATGGCTACACCTTC.

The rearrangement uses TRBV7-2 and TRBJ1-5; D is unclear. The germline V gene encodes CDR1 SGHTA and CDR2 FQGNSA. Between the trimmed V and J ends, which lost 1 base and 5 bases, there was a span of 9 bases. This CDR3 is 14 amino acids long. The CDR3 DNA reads TGTGCCAGCAGCTTAGAGCCCCGAGATCAGCCCCAGCATTTT. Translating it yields CASSLEPRDQPQHF.

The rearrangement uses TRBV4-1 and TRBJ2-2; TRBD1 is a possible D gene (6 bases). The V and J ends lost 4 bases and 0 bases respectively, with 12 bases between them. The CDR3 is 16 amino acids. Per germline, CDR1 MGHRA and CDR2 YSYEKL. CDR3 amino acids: CASSPRKGANTGELFF. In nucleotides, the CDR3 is TGCGCCAGCAGCCCCCGTAAGGGGGCGAACACCGGGGAGCTGTTTTTT.